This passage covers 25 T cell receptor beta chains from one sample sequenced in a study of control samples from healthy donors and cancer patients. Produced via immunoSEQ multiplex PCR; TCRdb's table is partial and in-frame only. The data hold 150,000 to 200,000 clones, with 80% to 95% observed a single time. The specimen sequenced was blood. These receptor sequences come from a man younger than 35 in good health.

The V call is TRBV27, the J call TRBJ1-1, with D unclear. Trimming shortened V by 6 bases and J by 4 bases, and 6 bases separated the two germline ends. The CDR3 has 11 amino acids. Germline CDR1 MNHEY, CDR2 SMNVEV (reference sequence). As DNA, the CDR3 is TGTGCCAGCAGGGGGATCACTGAAGCTTTCTTT. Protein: CASRGITEAFF.

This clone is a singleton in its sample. The CDR3: CASSSLAGGLIDTQYF. The CDR3 DNA sequence: TGTGCCAGCAGTTCCCTAGCGGGGGGGCTGATAGATACGCAGTATTTT. The J gene is TRBJ2-3, the V gene TRBV27; 12 positions agree with TRBD2. The CDR3 spans 16 residues. Per germline, CDR1 MNHEY and CDR2 SMNVEV (reference sequence). J lost 5 bases, V lost 4 bases, and 7 bases had no gene match.

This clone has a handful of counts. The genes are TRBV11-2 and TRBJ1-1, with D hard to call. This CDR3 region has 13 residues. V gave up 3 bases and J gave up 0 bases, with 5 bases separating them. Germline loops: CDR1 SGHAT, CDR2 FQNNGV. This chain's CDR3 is CASSLTLNTEAFF. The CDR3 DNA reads TGTGCCAGCAGCTTGACACTGAACACTGAAGCTTTCTTT. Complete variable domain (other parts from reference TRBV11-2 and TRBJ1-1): EAGVAQSPRYKIIEKRQSVAFWCNPISGHATLYWYQQILGQGPKLLIQFQNNGVVDDSQLPKDRFSAERLKGVDSTLKIQPAKLEDSAVYLCASSLTLNTEAFFGQGTRLTVV.

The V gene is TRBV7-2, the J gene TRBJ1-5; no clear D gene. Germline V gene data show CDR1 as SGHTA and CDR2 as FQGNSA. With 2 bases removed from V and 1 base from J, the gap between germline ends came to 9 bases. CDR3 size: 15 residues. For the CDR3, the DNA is TGTGCCAGCAGCTTAAGGCGTGGGAGCAATCAGCCCCAGCATTTT. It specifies CASSLRRGSNQPQHF.

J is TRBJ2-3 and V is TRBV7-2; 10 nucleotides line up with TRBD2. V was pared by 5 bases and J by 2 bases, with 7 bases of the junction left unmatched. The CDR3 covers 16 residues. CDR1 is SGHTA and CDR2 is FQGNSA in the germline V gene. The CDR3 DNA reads TGTGCCAGCAGCCCTACCCTAGCGGGGGACACAGATACGCAGTATTTT. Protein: CASSPTLAGDTDTQYF. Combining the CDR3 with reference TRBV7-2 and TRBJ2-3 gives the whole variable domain GAGVSQSPSNKVTEKGKDVELRCDPISGHTALYWYRQSLGQGLEFLIYFQGNSAPDKSGLPSDRFSAERTGGSVSTLTIQRTQQEDSAVYLCASSPTLAGDTDTQYFGPGTRLTVL.

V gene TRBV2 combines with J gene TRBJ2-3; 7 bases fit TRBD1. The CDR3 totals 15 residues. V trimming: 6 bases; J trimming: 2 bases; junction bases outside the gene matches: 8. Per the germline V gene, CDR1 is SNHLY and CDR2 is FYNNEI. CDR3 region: CASRRQGANTDTQYF. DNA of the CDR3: TGTGCCAGCAGGAGACAGGGTGCTAACACAGATACGCAGTATTTT.

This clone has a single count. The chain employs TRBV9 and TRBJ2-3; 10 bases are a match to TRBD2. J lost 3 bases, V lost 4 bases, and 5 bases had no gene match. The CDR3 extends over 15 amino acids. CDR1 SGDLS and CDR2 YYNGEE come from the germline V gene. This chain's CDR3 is CASSYGTSDTDTQYF. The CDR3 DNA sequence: TGTGCCAGCAGCTACGGGACTAGCGATACAGATACGCAGTATTTT.

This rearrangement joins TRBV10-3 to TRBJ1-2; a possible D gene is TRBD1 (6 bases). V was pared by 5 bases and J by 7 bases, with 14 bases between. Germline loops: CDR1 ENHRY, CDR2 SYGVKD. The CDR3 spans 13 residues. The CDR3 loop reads CAISRQDVSGYTF. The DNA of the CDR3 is TGTGCCATCAGTAGACAGGATGTTAGTGGCTACACCTTC.

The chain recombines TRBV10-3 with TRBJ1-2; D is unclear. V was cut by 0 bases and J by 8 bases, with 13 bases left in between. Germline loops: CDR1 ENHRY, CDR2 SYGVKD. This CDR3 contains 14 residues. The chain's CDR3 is CAISESRWDEGYTF. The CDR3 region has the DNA TGTGCCATCAGTGAGTCCAGGTGGGATGAGGGCTACACCTTC.

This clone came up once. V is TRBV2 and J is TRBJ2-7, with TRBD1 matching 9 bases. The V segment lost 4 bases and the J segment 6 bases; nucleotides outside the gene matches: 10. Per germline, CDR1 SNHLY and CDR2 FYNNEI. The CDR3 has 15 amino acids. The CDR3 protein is CASSAAWDRVGEQYF. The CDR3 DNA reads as TGTGCCAGCAGTGCGGCCTGGGACAGGGTCGGCGAGCAGTACTTC.

The CDR3 bases are TGTGCCAGTAGTCCTCAGACAGGGCTCCTGAATGAGCAGTTCTTC. It specifies CASSPQTGLLNEQFF. The chain uses TRBV19 and TRBJ2-1; 7 positions match TRBD1. This CDR3 has 15 amino acids. Germline lookup yields CDR1 LNHDA and CDR2 SQIVND (reference sequence). Germline trimming cut 5 bases from V and 7 bases from J; bases unmatched to any gene: 11.

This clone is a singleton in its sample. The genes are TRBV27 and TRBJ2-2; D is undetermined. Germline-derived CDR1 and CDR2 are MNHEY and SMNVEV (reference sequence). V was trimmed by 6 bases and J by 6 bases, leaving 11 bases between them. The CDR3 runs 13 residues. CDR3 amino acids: CASSLNWAGELFF. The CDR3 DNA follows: TGTGCCAGCAGCCTCAATTGGGCCGGGGAGCTGTTTTTT.

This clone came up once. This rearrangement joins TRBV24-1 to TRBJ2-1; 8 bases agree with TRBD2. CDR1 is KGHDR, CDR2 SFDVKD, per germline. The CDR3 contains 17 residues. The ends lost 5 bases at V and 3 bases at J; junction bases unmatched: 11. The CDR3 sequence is CATSGAPGGGNYNEQFF. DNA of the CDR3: TGTGCCACCAGTGGAGCGCCGGGCGGGGGGAACTACAATGAGCAGTTCTTC.

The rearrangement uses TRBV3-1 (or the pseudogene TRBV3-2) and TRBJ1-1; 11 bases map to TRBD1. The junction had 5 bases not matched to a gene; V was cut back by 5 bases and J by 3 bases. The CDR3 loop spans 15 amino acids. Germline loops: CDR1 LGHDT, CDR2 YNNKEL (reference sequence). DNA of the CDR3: TGTGCCAGCAGCGCCCGGACAGGGGGCGACACTGAAGCTTTCTTT. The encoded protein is CASSARTGGDTEAFF.

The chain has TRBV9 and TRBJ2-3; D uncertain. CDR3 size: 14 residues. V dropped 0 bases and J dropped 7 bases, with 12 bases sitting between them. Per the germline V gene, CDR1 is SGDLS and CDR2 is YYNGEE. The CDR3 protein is CASSVGGDSNTQYF. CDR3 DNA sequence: TGTGCCAGCAGCGTAGGAGGCGACTCCAATACGCAGTATTTT.

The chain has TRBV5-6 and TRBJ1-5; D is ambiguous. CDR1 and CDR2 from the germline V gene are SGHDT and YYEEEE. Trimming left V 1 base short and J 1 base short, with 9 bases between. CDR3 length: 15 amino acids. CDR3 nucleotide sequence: TGTGCCAGCAGCTTGAAACCGACGAGCAATCAGCCCCAGCATTTT. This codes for CASSLKPTSNQPQHF.

The CDR3 spells CASSPRGQGDTGELFF. CDR3 in DNA: TGTGCCAGCTCACCACGCGGACAGGGTGACACCGGGGAGCTGTTTTTT. V is TRBV18 and J is TRBJ2-2; TRBD1 agrees at 8 bases. The germline V gene encodes CDR1 KGHSH and CDR2 LQKENI. The CDR3 is made up of 16 amino acids. J lost 3 bases, V lost 1 base, and 4 bases had no gene match.

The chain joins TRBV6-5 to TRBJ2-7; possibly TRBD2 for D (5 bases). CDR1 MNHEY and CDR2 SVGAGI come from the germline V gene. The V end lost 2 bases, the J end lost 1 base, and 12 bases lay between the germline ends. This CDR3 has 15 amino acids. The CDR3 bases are TGTGCCAGCAGTTACGGAGGCGCCCAATCCTACGAGCAGTACTTC. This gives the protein CASSYGGAQSYEQYF.

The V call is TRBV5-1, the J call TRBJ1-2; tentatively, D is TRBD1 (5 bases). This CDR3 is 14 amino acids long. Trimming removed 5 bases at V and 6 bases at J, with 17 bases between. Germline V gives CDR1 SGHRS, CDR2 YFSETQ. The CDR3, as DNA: TGCGCCAGCAGAGACGGTTCCGGGGGGGATGGCTACACCTTC. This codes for CASRDGSGGDGYTF. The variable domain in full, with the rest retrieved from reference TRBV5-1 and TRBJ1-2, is KAGVTQTPRYLIKTRGQQVTLSCSPISGHRSVSWYQQTPGQGLQFLFEYFSETQRNKGNFPGRFSGRQFSNSRSEMNVSTLELGDSALYLCASRDGSGGDGYTFGSGTRLTVV.

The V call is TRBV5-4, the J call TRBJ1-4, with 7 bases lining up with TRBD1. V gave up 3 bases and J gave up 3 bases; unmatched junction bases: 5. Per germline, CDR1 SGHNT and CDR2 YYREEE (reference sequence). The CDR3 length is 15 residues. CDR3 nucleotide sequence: TGTGCCAGCAGCTCGCAGGGGGGGGCTAATGAAAAACTGTTTTTT. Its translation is CASSSQGGANEKLFF. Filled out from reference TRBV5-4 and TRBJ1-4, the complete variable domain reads ETGVTQSPTHLIKTRGQQVTLRCSSQSGHNTVSWYQQALGQGPQFIFQYYREEENGRGNFPPRFSGLQFPNYSSELNVNALELDDSALYLCASSSQGGANEKLFFGSGTQLSVL.

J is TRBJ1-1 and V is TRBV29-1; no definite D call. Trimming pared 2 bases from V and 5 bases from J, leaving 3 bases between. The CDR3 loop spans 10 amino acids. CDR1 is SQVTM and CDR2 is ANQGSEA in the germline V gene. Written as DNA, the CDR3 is TGCAGCGTTGAAACAACTGAAGCTTTCTTT. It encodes CSVETTEAFF.

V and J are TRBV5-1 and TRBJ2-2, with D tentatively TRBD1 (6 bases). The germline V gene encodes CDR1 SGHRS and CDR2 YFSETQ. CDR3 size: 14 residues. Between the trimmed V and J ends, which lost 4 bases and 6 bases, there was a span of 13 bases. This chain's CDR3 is CASSPGVGSGELFF. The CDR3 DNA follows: TGCGCCAGCAGCCCAGGGGTGGGGTCCGGGGAGCTGTTTTTT.

DNA of the CDR3: TGTGCCAGCAGTCTAGCGGGGGGGCCCTACGAGCAGTACTTC. It codes for CASSLAGGPYEQYF. The V call is TRBV2, the J call TRBJ2-7, with TRBD2 matching 12 bases. V lost 5 bases, J lost 2 bases, and 1 base stayed unmatched. Germline assignment: CDR1 SNHLY and CDR2 FYNNEI. CDR3 size: 14 residues.

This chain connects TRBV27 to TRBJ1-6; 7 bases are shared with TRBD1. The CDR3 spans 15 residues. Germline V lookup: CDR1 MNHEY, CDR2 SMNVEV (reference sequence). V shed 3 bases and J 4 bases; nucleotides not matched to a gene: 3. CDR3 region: CASSFGTAYNSPLHF. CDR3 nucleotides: TGTGCCAGCAGTTTCGGGACAGCTTATAATTCACCCCTCCACTTT.

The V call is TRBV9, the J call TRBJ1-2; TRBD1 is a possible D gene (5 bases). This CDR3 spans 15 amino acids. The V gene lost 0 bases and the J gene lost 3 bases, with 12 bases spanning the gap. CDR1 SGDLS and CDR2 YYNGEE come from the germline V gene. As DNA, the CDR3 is TGTGCCAGCAGCGTAGGGTCCCAGGGCGACTATGGCTACACCTTC. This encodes CASSVGSQGDYGYTF.